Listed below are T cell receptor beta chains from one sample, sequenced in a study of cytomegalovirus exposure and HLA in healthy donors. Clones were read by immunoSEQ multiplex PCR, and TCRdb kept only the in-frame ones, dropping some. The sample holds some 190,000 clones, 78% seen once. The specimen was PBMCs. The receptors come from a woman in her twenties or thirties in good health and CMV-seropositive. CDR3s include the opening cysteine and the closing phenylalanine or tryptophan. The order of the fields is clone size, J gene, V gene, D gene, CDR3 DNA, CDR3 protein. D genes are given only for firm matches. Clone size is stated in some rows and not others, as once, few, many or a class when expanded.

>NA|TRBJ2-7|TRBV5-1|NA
TGCGCCAGCAGCTTGGGGTTTCCTGGGACAAGCTACGAGCAGTACTTC
CASSLGFPGTSYEQYF
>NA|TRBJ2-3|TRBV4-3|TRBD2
TGCGCCAGCAGCCAAGATTATTCTTCGGGAGGGGATACGCAGTATTTT
CASSQDYSSGGDTQYF
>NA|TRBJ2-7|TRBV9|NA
TGTGCCAGCAGCGTAGGACCGGCTAGCTCCTACGAGCAGTACTTC
CASSVGPASSYEQYF
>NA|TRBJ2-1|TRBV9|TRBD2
TGTGCCAGCAGCCCCCTCCTCGGGGAGGGCTCAGTGAATGAGCAGTTCTTC
CASSPLLGEGSVNEQFF
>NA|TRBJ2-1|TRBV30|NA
TGTGCCTGGAGTGTGTCAGCGGCCTCCTACAATGAGCAGTTCTTC
CAWSVSAASYNEQFF
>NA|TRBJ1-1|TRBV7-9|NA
TGTGCCAGCAGCTTAGCGGGGCAGGGGAACACTGAAGCTTTCTTT
CASSLAGQGNTEAFF
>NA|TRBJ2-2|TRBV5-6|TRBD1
TGTGCCAGCAGCTTTTTAGGGGACAGGCGTCCCACCGGGGAGCTGTTTTTT
CASSFLGDRRPTGELFF
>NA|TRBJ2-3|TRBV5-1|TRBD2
TGCGCCAGCAGCATCCTACTAGCGAACACAGATACGCAGTATTTT
CASSILLANTDTQYF
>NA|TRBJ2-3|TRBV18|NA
TGTGCCAGCTCACCACCGAGCGCAGATACGCAGTATTTT
CASSPPSADTQYF
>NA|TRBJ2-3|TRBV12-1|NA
TGTGCCAGCAGCTTACCGGGAGGGGAAGGAGATACGCAGTATTTT
CASSLPGGEGDTQYF
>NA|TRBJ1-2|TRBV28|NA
TGTGCCAGCAGACTTCCGGGCTATGGCTACACCTTC
CASRLPGYGYTF
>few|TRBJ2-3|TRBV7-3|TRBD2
TGTGCCAGCAGCTTAAGGGGAGGGCCAGATACGCAGTATTTT
CASSLRGGPDTQYF
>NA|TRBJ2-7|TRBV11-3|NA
TGTGCCAGCAGCAAACGACTAGGGCCCGGGGAGCAGTACTTC
CASSKRLGPGEQYF
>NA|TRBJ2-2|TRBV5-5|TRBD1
TGTGCCAGCAGGAGGGACAGGGCGGGCACCGGGGAGCTGTTTTTT
CASRRDRAGTGELFF
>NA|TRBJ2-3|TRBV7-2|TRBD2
TGTGCCAGCAGAGTAGCGGGGCCAACAGATACGCAGTATTTT
CASRVAGPTDTQYF
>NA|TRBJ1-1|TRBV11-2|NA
TGTGCCAGCAGCTTAGATAGCCAGTACACTGAAGCTTTCTTT
CASSLDSQYTEAFF
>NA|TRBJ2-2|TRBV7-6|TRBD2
TGTGCCAGCAGCTTAGCCGTTGGGGGGGCGAACACCGGGGAGCTGTTTTTT
CASSLAVGGANTGELFF
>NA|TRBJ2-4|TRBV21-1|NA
TGTGCCAGCAGCAAACCTGGGACAGGGGGAAACATTCAGTACTTC
CASSKPGTGGNIQYF
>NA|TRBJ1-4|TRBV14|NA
TGTGCCAGCAGCCAAGGGGGGAGGACGAATGAAAAACTGTTTTTT
CASSQGGRTNEKLFF
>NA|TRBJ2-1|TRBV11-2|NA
TGTGCCAGCAGCTCCCCCGAGGGATTTGAGCAGTTCTTC
CASSSPEGFEQFF
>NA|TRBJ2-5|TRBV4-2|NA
TGTGCCAGCAGCCAACTAGACAGGATGGAGACCCAGTACTTC
CASSQLDRMETQYF
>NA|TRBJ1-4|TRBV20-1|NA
TGCAGTGCTCCGGGAGACATCGCCCCGTTTTTT
CSAPGDIAPFF
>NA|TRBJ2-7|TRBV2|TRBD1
TGTGCCAGCAGTCTAGGACAGGCACCGTACTACGAGCAGTACTTC
CASSLGQAPYYEQYF
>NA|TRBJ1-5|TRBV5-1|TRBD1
TGCGCCAGCAGCTTAGACAGGGGGCACGGGCAGCCCCAGCATTTT
CASSLDRGHGQPQHF
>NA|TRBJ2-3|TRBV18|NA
TGTGCCAGCTCACCGTACGGGGAAAATTCGGATACGCAGTATTTT
CASSPYGENSDTQYF
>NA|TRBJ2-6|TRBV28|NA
TGTGCCAGCAGTTTATCTCTCTCTGGGGCCAACGTCCTGACTTTC
CASSLSLSGANVLTF
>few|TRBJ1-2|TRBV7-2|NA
TGTGCCAGCAGCTTAGCTGGGGAGGGGTATGGCTACACCTTC
CASSLAGEGYGYTF
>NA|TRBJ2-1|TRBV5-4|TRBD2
TGTGCCAGCAGCTTCGGCGGGAGTGCGTCCTACAATGAGCAGTTCTTC
CASSFGGSASYNEQFF
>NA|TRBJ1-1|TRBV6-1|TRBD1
TGTGCCAGCGCGACAGGGAGCATGAACACTGAAGCTTTCTTT
CASATGSMNTEAFF
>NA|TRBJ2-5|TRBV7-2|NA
TGTGCCAGCAGCTTGACAGGGAGGCAAGAGACCCAGTACTTC
CASSLTGRQETQYF
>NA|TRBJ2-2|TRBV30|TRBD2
TGTGCCTGGAGTGTTGCTAGCGGGAGAGTTGGCGGGGAGCTGTTTTTT
CAWSVASGRVGGELFF
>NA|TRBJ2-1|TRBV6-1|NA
TGTGCCAGCAGTGAACAGGGAACATCCTACAATGAGCAGTTCTTC
CASSEQGTSYNEQFF
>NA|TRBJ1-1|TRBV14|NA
TGTGCCAGCAGCCTACTCCAGGGCTTTGAAGCTTTCTTT
CASSLLQGFEAFF
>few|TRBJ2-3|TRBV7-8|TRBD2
TGTGCCAGCAGCTTCGGGCGGGGGGGCTTGGATACGCAGTATTTT
CASSFGRGGLDTQYF
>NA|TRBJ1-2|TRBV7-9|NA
TGTGCCAGCAGCCTGGACAATAACTATGGCTACACCTTC
CASSLDNNYGYTF
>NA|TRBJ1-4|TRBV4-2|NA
TGTGCCAGCAGCCCGTCTTACGGTGAAAAACTGTTTTTT
CASSPSYGEKLFF
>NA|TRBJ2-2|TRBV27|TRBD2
TGTGCCAGCACTCTCGGGGGGGCCGGGGAGCTGTTTTTT
CASTLGGAGELFF
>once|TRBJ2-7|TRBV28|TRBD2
TGTGCCAGCAGGGGGACTAGCGGAACCTACGAGCAGTACTTC
CASRGTSGTYEQYF
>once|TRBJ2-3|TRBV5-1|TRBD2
TGCGCCAGCAAGATGGCGGGGGTAACAGATACGCAGTATTTT
CASKMAGVTDTQYF
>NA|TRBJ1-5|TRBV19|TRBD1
TGTGCCAGTAGTCCAGCGACAGGGGGCGGGTTAGGTCAGCCCCAGCATTTT
CASSPATGGGLGQPQHF
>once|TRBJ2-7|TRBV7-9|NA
TGTGCCAGCAGCTCCCGCAGGGCTATCTACGAGCAGTACTTC
CASSSRRAIYEQYF
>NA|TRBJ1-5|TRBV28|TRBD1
TGTGCCAGCAGTATGGACAGGGGGGGTCAGCCCCAGCATTTT
CASSMDRGGQPQHF
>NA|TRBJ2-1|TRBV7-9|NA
TGTGCCAGCAGCTTGTGGGGGGAGTCCCGTCGGAATGAGCAGTTCTTC
CASSLWGESRRNEQFF
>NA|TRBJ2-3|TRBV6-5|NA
TGTGCCAGCAGTTACTCGCGTTTCACAGATACGCAGTATTTT
CASSYSRFTDTQYF
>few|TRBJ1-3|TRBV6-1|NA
TGTGCCAGCACTCCAGGGTTTAACTCTGGAAACACCATATATTTT
CASTPGFNSGNTIYF
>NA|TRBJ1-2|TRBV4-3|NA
TGCGCCAGCAGCCAAGATCCTCAGGACATCTATGGCTACACCTTC
CASSQDPQDIYGYTF
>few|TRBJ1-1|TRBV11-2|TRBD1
TGTGCCAGCAGCCTAAGGGACAGCTCCCCTGAAGCTTTCTTT
CASSLRDSSPEAFF
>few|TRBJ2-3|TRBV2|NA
TGTGCCAGCAGTGAAGCGCTTATTCGGGGGTCGCCAGATACGCAGTATTTT
CASSEALIRGSPDTQYF
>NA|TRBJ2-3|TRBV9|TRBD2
TGTGCCAGCAAAGCGGGGGCGGGGACAGATACGCAGTATTTT
CASKAGAGTDTQYF
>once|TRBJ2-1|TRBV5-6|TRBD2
TGTGCCAGTCGACTAGCGGGAGTGAATGAGCAGTTCTTC
CASRLAGVNEQFF
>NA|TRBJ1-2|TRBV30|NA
TGTGCCTGGCAACTAGAAGGGATTTTTGGCTACACCTTC
CAWQLEGIFGYTF
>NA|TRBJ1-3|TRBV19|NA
TGTGCCAGTAGTCCCGCGAGGCGGCAGCACACCATATATTTT
CASSPARRQHTIYF
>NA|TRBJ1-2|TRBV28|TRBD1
TGTGCCAGCAGTTTCCTGGACAGGGGAGGTGGCTACACCTTC
CASSFLDRGGGYTF
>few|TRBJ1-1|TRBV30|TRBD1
TGTGCCTGGAGTGCAGGGGGCGCGACCACTGAAGCTTTCTTT
CAWSAGGATTEAFF